Listed below are T cell receptor beta chains from one sample, sequenced in a study of shared clonotypes between healthy human individuals. Clones were read by immunoSEQ multiplex PCR, and TCRdb kept only the in-frame ones, dropping some. This sample has roughly 1 million clones, with about 75% found just once. Sequenced input: memory CD4+ T cells sorted from blood. All receptors derive from a young man in good health. CDR3s include the opening cysteine and the closing phenylalanine or tryptophan.

cdr3_length: 18; v_call: TRBV28; j_call: TRBJ2-3; cdr3_aa: CASSPMAGSYGYTDTQYF
cdr3_length: 15; v_call: TRBV10-3; j_call: TRBJ2-5; cdr3_aa: CAISEPPGTQETQYF
cdr3_length: 14; v_call: TRBV10-3; j_call: TRBJ2-7; cdr3_aa: CAISKSGGAYEQYF
cdr3_length: 15; v_call: TRBV28; j_call: TRBJ2-5; cdr3_aa: CASRPTLAGGETQYF
cdr3_length: 16; v_call: TRBV27; j_call: TRBJ1-1; cdr3_aa: CASSLSVRGGSTEAFF
cdr3_length: 15; v_call: TRBV6-5; j_call: TRBJ1-2; cdr3_aa: CASSWGQVPNYGYTF
cdr3_length: 15; v_call: TRBV19; j_call: TRBJ2-1; cdr3_aa: CASSIDALGRNEQFF
cdr3_length: 18; v_call: TRBV10-3; j_call: .; cdr3_aa: CAIRVGPIGGGSGNEQYF
cdr3_length: 17; v_call: TRBV5-3; j_call: TRBJ2-2; cdr3_aa: CARSFAPGTWASRELFF
cdr3_length: 17; v_call: TRBV9; j_call: TRBJ2-5; cdr3_aa: CASSVGISGGLGETQYF
cdr3_length: 14; v_call: TRBV28; j_call: TRBJ1-5; cdr3_aa: CASRPGQRYQPQHF
cdr3_length: 19; v_call: TRBV18; j_call: TRBJ2-4; cdr3_aa: CASSPGQGVPLLAKNIQYF
cdr3_length: 14; v_call: TRBV11-1; j_call: TRBJ1-1; cdr3_aa: CASSPRPKNTEAFF
cdr3_length: 17; v_call: TRBV21-1; j_call: TRBJ2-2; cdr3_aa: CASNGTSGRSNTGELFF
cdr3_length: 15; v_call: TRBV27; j_call: TRBJ1-6; cdr3_aa: CASSQTGSSGSPLHF
cdr3_length: 16; v_call: TRBV5-1; j_call: TRBJ2-1; cdr3_aa: CASSRAGTSGSYEQFF
cdr3_length: 13; v_call: TRBV10-3; j_call: TRBJ1-1; cdr3_aa: CATLQGRHTEAFF
cdr3_length: 15; v_call: TRBV7-2; j_call: TRBJ2-5; cdr3_aa: CASSDSGREGETQYF
cdr3_length: 11; v_call: TRBV6-1; j_call: TRBJ2-7; cdr3_aa: CASSDPREQYF
cdr3_length: 12; v_call: TRBV6-5; j_call: TRBJ1-2; cdr3_aa: CASSYNRNGYTF
cdr3_length: 12; v_call: TRBV11-1; j_call: TRBJ2-5; cdr3_aa: CASSLVRETQYF
cdr3_length: 15; v_call: TRBV10-3; j_call: TRBJ2-7; cdr3_aa: CAISPRGMETYEQYF
cdr3_length: 14; v_call: TRBV5-1; j_call: TRBJ2-2; cdr3_aa: CASSLDRNTGELFF
cdr3_length: 14; v_call: TRBV5-1; j_call: TRBJ2-2; cdr3_aa: CASAEGVNTGELFF
cdr3_length: 15; v_call: TRBV30; j_call: TRBJ2-6; cdr3_aa: CAWSAGQSGANVLTF
cdr3_length: 16; v_call: TRBV2; j_call: TRBJ2-6; cdr3_aa: CASSEFRGSGANVLTF
cdr3_length: 13; v_call: TRBV6-1; j_call: TRBJ2-5; cdr3_aa: CASTRLDKETQYF
cdr3_length: 17; v_call: TRBV11-2; j_call: TRBJ2-3; cdr3_aa: CASSSRVSGWACDTQYF
cdr3_length: 17; v_call: TRBV7-9; j_call: TRBJ1-3; cdr3_aa: CASSPLRGLKTGNTIYF
cdr3_length: 12; v_call: TRBV27; j_call: TRBJ1-6; cdr3_aa: CASSLNNSPLHF
cdr3_length: 14; v_call: TRBV5-1; j_call: TRBJ1-1; cdr3_aa: CASNPLGESTEAFF
cdr3_length: 16; v_call: TRBV6-5; j_call: TRBJ2-6; cdr3_aa: CASSYSWASGANVLTF
cdr3_length: 17; v_call: TRBV5-1; j_call: TRBJ2-5; cdr3_aa: CASSLKGSGTLGETQYF